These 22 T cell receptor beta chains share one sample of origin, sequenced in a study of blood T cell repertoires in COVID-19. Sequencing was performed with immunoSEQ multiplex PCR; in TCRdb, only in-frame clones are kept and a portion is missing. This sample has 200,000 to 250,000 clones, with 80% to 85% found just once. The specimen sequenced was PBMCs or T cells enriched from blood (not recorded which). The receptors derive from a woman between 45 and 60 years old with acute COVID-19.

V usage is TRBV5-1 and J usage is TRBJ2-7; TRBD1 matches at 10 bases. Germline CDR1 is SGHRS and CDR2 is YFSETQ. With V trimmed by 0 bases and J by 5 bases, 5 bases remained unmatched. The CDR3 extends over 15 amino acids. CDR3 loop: CASSLGGTGVNEQYF. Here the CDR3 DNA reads TGCGCCAGCAGCTTGGGCGGGACAGGGGTAAACGAGCAGTACTTC.

The CDR3 DNA sequence: TGCGCCAGCAGCTTGTCTAGCGGGAACCCGAACACCGGGGAGCTGTTTTTT. This encodes CASSLSSGNPNTGELFF. The rearrangement uses TRBV5-1 and TRBJ2-2, with TRBD2 matching over 9 bases. This CDR3 comprises 17 residues. Trimming at V came to 1 base and at J to 0 bases, leaving 4 bases not matched to a gene. The germline CDR1 and CDR2 sequences are SGHRS and YFSETQ.

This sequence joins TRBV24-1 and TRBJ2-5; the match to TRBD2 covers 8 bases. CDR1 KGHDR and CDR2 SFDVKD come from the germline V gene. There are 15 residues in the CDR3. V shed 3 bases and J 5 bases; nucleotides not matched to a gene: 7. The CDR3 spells CATSDPGTSGETQYF. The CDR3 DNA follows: TGTGCCACCAGTGATCCAGGGACTAGTGGGGAGACCCAGTACTTC.

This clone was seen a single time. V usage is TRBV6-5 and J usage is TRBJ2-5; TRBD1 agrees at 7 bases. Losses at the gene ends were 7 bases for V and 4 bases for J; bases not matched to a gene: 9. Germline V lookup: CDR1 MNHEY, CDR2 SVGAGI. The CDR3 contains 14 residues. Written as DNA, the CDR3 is TGTGCCAGCACCCCGGGACAGAAAAGAGAGACCCAGTACTTC. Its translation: CASTPGQKRETQYF.

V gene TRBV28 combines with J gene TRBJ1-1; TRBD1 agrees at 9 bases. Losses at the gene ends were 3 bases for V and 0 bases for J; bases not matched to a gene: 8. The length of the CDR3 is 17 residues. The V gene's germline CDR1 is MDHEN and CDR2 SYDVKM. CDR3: CASSLVSGTGLNTEAFF. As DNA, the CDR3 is TGTGCCAGCAGTTTGGTTTCCGGGACAGGGCTGAACACTGAAGCTTTCTTT.

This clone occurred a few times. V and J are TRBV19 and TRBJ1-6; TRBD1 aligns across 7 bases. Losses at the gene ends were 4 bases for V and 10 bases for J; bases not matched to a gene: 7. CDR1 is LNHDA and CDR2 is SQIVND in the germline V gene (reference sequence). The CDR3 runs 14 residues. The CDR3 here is CASSTTGFGSPLHF. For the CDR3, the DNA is TGTGCCAGTAGTACGACAGGGTTTGGATCACCCCTCCACTTT. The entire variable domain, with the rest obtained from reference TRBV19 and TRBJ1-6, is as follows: DGGITQSPKYLFRKEGQNVTLSCEQNLNHDAMYWYRQDPGQGLRLIYYSQIVNDFQKGDIAEGYSVSREKKESFPLTVTSAQKNPTAFYLCASSTTGFGSPLHFGNGTRLTVT.

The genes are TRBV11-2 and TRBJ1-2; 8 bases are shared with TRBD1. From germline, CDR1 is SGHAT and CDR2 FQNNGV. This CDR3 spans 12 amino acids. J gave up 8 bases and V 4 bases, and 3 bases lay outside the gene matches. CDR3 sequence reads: CASSSGQGGYTF. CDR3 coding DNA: TGTGCCAGCAGCTCCGGACAGGGCGGCTACACCTTC.

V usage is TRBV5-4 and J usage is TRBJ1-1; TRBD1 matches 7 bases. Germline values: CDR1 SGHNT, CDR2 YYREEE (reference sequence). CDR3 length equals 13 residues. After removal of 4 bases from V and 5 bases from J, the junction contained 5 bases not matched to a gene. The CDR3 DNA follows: TGTGCCAGCAGCCCAGGGGGATGGACTGAAGCTTTCTTT. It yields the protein CASSPGGWTEAFF.

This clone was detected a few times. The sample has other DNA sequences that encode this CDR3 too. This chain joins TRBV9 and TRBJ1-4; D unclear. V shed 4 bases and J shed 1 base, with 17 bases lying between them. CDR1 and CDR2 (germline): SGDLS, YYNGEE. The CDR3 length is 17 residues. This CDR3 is CASSPRTGIGTNEKLFF. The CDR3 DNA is TGTGCCAGCAGCCCCCGTACGGGTATTGGAACTAATGAAAAACTGTTTTTT. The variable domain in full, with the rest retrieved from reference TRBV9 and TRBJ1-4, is DSGVTQTPKHLITATGQRVTLRCSPRSGDLSVYWYQQSLDQGLQFLIQYYNGEERAKGNILERFSAQQFPDLHSELNLSSLELGDSALYFCASSPRTGIGTNEKLFFGSGTQLSVL.

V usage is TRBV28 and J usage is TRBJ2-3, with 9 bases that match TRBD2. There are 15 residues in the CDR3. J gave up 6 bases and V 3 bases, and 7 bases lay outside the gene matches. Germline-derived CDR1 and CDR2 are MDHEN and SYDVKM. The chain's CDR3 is CASSFRSGGPDTQYF. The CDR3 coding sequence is TGTGCCAGCAGTTTCAGGAGCGGGGGGCCGGATACGCAGTATTTT.

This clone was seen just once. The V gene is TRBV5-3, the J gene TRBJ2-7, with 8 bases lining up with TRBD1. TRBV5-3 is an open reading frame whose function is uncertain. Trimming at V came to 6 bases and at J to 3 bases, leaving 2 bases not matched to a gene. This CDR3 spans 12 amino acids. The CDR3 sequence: CARKGTGYEQYF. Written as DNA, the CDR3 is TGTGCCAGAAAAGGGACAGGCTACGAGCAGTACTTC.

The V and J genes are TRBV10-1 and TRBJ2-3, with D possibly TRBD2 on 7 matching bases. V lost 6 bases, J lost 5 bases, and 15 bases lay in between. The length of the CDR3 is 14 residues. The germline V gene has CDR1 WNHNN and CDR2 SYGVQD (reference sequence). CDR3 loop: CASSPGGLRDTQYF. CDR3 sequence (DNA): TGCGCCAGCAGCCCGGGGGGCCTAAGAGATACGCAGTATTTT.

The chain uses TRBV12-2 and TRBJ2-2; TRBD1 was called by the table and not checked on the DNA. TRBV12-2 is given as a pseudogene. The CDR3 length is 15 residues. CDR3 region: CASRPGPQGTGELFF. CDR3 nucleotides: TGTGCAAGTCGCCCCGGTCCTCAGGGGACCGGGGAGCTGTTTTTT.

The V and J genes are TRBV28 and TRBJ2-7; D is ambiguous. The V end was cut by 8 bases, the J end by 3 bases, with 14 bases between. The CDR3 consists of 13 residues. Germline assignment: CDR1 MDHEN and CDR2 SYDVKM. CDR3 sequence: CASCTMSDYEQYF. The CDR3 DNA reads TGTGCCAGCTGTACGATGAGCGACTACGAGCAGTACTTC.

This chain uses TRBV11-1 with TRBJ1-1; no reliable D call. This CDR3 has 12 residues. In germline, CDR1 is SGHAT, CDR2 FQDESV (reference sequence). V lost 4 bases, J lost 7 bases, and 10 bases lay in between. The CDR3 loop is CASSSNQIEAFF. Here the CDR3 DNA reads TGTGCCAGCAGCTCCAATCAGATTGAAGCTTTCTTT.

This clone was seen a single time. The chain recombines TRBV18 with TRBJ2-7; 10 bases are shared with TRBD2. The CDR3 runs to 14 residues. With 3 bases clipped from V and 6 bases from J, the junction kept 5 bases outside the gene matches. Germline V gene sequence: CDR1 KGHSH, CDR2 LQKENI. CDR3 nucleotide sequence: TGTGCCAGCTCACCCCAGCGGGGGGGCGCCGAGCAGTACTTC. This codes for CASSPQRGGAEQYF.

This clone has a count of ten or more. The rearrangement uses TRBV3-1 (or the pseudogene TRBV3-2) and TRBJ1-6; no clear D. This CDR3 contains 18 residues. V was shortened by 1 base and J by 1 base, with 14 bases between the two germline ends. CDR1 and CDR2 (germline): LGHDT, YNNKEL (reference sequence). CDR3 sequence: CASSQGVVFRSYNSPLHF. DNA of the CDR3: TGTGCCAGCAGCCAAGGAGTGGTTTTCAGGTCCTATAATTCACCCCTCCACTTT.

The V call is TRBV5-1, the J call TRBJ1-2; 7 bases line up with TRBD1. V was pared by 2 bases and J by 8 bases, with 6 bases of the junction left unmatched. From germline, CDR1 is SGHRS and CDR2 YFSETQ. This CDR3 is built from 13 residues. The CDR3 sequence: CASSLGQVNGYTF. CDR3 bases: TGCGCCAGCAGCTTAGGACAGGTAAACGGCTACACCTTC. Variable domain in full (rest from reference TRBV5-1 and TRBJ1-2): KAGVTQTPRYLIKTRGQQVTLSCSPISGHRSVSWYQQTPGQGLQFLFEYFSETQRNKGNFPGRFSGRQFSNSRSEMNVSTLELGDSALYLCASSLGQVNGYTFGSGTRLTVV.

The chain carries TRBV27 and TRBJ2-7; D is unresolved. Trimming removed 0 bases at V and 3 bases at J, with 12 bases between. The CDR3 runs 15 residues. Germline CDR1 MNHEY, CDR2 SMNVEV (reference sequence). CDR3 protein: CASSLSMAVIYEQYF. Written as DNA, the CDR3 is TGTGCCAGCAGTTTATCTATGGCAGTGATCTACGAGCAGTACTTC.

The DNA for the CDR3 is TGTGCCAGCAGCCCACGGACCGGGACAGCTGGAAACACCATATATTTT. It yields the protein CASSPRTGTAGNTIYF. The V and J genes are TRBV9 and TRBJ1-3; TRBD1 agrees at 7 bases. The ends lost 4 bases at V and 2 bases at J; junction bases unmatched: 9. CDR1 and CDR2 from the germline V gene are SGDLS and YYNGEE. There are 16 residues in the CDR3.

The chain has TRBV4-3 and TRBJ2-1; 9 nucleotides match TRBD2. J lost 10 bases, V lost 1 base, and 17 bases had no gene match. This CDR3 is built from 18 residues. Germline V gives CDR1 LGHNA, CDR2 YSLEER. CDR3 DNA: TGCGCCAGCAGCCAAGCTCTGACTAGCGGAGGGAAAACGGGCGAGCAGTTCTTC. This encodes CASSQALTSGGKTGEQFF.

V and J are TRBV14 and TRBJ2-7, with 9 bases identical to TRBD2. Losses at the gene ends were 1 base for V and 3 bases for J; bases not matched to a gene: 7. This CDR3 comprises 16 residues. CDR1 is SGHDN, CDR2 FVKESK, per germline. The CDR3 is CASSQGRRGGFYEQYF. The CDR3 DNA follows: TGTGCCAGCAGCCAAGGGCGGCGGGGGGGCTTCTACGAGCAGTACTTC. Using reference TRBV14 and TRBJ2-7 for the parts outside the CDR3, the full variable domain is EAGVTQFPSHSVIEKGQTVTLRCDPISGHDNLYWYRRVMGKEIKFLLHFVKESKQDESGMPNNRFLAERTGGTYSTLKVQPAELEDSGVYFCASSQGRRGGFYEQYFGPGTRLTVT.